This TCR beta chain originates from a study of human T cells and chemical hapten exposure. Time point indicated: patch test 1, 2 weeks after DPC sensitization. Regarding treatment: therapeutic diphenylcyclopropenone sensitization with weekly scalp DPC. This CDR3 is 15 amino acids long. The germline V gene has CDR1 SGHVS and CDR2 FNYEAQ. V dropped 2 bases and J dropped 7; count of bases not matched to a gene: 8. Many counts were recorded for this clonotype. TCRdb fed the RACE reads into MiXCR, producing one record per CDR3 protein. This sample carries 380,000 or so distinct CDR3 sequences, more than 4.5% of them seen once, and the ten largest clones take approximately 2.3%.

V and J are TRBV7-6 and TRBJ2-1, with TRBD2 identical over 7 bases. The clonotype originates from a woman aged 45-59 years with alopecia areata. Some clones in this sample may be carry-over from other donors' samples. The specimen was whole blood, collected in connection with sensitization to the hapten diphenylcyclopropenone (DPC). This CDR3 reads CASSLYPAGENEQFF. CDR3 in DNA: TGTGCCAGCAGCTTATACCCCGCGGGGGAGAATGAGCAGTTCTTC.